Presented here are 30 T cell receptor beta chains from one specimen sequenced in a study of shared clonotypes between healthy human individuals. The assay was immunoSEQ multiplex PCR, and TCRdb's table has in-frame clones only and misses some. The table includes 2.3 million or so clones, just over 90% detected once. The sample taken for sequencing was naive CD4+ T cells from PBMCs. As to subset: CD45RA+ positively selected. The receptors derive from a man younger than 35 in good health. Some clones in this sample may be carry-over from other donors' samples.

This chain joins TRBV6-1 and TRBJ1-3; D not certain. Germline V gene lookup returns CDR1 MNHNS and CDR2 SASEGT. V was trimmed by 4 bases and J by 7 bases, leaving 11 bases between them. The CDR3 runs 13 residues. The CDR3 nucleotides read TGTGCCAGCAGTGCCAATCTGGGTAACACCATATATTTT. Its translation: CASSANLGNTIYF.

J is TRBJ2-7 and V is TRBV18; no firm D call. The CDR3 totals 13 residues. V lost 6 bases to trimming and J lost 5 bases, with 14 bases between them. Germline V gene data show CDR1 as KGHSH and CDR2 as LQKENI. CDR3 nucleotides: TGTGCCAGCTCCCCCACGAATGGGAACGAGCAGTACTTC. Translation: CASSPTNGNEQYF.

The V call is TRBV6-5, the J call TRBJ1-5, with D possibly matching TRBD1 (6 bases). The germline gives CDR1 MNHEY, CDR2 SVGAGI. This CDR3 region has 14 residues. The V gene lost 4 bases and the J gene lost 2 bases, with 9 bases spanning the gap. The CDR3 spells CASSWGPGNQPQHF. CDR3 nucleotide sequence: TGTGCCAGCAGTTGGGGGCCGGGCAATCAGCCCCAGCATTTT.

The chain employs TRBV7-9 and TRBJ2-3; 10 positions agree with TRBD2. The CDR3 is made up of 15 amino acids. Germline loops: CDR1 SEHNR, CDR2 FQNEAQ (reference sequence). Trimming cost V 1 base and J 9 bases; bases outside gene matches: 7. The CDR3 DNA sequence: TGTGCCAGCAGCTTAGGTAGCGGGAGGACCCAAACGCAGTATTTT. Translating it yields CASSLGSGRTQTQYF.

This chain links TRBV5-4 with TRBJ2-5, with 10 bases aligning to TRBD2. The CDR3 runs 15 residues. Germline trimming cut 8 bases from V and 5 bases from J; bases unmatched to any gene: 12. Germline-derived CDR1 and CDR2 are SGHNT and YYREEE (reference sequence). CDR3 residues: CASRASGSLAETQYF. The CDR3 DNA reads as TGTGCCAGTCGCGCTAGCGGGAGTTTGGCGGAGACCCAGTACTTC.

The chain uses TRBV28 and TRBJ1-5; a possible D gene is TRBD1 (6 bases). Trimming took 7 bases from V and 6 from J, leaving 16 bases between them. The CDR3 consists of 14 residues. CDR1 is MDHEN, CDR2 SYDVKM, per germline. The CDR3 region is CASTISQGIQPQHF. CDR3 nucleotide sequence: TGTGCCAGCACTATCTCACAGGGTATTCAGCCCCAGCATTTT.

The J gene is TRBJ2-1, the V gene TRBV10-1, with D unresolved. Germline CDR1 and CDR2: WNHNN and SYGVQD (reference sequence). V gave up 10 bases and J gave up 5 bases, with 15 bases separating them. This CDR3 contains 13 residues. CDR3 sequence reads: CATPKIRDNEQFF. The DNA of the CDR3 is TGCGCCACCCCCAAAATCCGGGACAATGAGCAGTTCTTC.

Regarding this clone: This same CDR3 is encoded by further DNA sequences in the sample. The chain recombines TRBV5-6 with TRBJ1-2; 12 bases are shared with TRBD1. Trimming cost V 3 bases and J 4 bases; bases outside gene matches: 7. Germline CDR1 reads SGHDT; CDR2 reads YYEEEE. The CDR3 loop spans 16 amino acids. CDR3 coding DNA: TGTGCCAGCAGCTCCGGGACAGGGGGCGCGGGCTATGGCTACACCTTC. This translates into CASSSGTGGAGYGYTF.

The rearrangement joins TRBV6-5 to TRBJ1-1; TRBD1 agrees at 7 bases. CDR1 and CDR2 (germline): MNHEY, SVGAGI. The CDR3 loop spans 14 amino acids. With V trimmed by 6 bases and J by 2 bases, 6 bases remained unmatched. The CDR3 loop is CASSRRQGNTEAFF. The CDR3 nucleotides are TGTGCCAGCAGCCGCCGACAGGGCAACACTGAAGCTTTCTTT.

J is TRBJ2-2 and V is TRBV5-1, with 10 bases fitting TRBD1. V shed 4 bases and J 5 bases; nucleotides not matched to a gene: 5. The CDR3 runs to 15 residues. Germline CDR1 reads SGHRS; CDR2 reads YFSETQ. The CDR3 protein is CASSTGTGATGELFF. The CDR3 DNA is TGCGCCAGCAGCACCGGGACAGGGGCAACCGGGGAGCTGTTTTTT.

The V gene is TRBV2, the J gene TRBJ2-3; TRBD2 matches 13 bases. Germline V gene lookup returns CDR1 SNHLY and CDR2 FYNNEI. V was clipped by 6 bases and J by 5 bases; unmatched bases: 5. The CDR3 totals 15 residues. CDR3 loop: CASSQGLAGVDTQYF. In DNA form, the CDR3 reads TGTGCCAGCAGCCAAGGACTAGCGGGAGTAGATACGCAGTATTTT.

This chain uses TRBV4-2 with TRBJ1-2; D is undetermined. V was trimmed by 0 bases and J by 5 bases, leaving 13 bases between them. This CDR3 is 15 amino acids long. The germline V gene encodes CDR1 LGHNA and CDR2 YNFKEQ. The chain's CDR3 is CASSQDTSKGYGYTF. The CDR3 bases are TGTGCCAGCAGCCAAGATACGAGTAAAGGGTATGGCTACACCTTC.

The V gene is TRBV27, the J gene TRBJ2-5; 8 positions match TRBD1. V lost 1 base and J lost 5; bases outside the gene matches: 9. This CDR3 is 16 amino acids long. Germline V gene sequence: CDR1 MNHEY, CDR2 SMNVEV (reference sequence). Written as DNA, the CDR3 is TGTGCCAGCAGTTTATGGGCGGACAGGGCGGTCGAGACCCAGTACTTC. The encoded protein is CASSLWADRAVETQYF.

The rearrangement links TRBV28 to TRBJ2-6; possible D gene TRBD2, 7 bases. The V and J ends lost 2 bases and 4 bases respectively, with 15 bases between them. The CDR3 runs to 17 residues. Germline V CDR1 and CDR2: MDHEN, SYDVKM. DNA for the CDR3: TGTGCCAGCAGTTTACAGGCGGGGGCGCAAGGGGCCAACGTCCTGACTTTC. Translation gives CASSLQAGAQGANVLTF.

CDR3 DNA: TGTGCCAGCAGTTACTCCGGGGTCCTCACTAACTATGGCTACACCTTC. Translated, it gives CASSYSGVLTNYGYTF. The chain is built from TRBV6-5 and TRBJ1-2; D unresolved. The germline V and J ends were trimmed by 0 bases and 0 bases, with 11 bases remaining between them. The CDR3 length is 16 residues. Germline V CDR1 and CDR2: MNHEY, SVGAGI.

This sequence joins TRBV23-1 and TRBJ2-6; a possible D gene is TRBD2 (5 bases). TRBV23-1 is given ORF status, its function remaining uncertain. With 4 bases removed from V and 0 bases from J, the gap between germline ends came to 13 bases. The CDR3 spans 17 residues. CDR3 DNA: TGCGCCAGCAGTCCCCGGGAACACCTCTCTGGGGCCAACGTCCTGACTTTC. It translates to CASSPREHLSGANVLTF.

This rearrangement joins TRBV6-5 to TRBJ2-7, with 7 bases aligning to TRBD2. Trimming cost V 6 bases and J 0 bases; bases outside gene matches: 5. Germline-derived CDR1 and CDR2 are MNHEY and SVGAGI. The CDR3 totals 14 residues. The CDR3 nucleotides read TGTGCCAGCAGGAGGGGCGGGAGCTCCTACGAGCAGTACTTC. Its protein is CASRRGGSSYEQYF.

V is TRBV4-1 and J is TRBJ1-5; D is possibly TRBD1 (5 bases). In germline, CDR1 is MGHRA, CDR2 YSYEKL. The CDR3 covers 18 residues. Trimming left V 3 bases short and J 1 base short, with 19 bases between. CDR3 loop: CASSQVLGRGVSNQPQHF. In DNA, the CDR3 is TGCGCCAGCAGCCAGGTGCTCGGACGGGGCGTCAGCAATCAGCCCCAGCATTTT.

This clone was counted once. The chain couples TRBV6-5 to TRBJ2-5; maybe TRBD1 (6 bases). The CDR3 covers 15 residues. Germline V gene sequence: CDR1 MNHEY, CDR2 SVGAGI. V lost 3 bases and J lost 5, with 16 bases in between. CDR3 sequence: CASSYLAGEGETQYF. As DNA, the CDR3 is TGTGCCAGCAGTTATTTAGCAGGGGAAGGCGAGACCCAGTACTTC.

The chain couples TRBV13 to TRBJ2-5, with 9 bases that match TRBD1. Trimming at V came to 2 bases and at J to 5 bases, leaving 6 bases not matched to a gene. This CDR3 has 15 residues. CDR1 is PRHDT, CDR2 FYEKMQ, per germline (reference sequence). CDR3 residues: CASSLYGTGRETQYF. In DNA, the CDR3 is TGTGCCAGCAGCTTATACGGGACAGGGAGGGAGACCCAGTACTTC.

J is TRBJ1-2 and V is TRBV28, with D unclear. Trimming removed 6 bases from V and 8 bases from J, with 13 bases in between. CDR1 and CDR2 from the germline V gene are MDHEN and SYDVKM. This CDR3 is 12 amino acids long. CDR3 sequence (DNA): TGTGCCAGCAGCGCTCTCTCCTTCGGCTACACCTTC. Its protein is CASSALSFGYTF.

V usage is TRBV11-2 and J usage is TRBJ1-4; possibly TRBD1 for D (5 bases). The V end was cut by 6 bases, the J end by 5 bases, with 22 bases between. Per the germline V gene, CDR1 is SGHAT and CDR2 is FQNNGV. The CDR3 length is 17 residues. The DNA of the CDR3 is TGTGCCAGCAGACCAGGGTATGGGACGGGAGAAAATGAAAAACTGTTTTTT. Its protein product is CASRPGYGTGENEKLFF.

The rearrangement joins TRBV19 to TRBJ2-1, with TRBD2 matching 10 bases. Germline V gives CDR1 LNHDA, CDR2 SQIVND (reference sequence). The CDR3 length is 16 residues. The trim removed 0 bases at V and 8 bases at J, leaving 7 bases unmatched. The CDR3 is CASSIDTSGEFDEQFF. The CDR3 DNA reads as TGTGCCAGTAGTATAGATACTAGCGGGGAATTTGATGAGCAGTTCTTC.

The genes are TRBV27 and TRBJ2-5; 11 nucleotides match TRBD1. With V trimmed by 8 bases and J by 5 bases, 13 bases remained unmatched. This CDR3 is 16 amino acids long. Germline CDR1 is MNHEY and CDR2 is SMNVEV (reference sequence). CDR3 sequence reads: CASAPRGTGGVETQYF. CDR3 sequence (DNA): TGTGCCAGCGCACCGAGGGGGACAGGGGGGGTGGAGACCCAGTACTTC.

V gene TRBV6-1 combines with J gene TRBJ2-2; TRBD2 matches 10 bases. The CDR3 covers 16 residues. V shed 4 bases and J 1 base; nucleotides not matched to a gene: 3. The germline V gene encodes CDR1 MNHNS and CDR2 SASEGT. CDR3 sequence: CASSGLAGGNTGELFF. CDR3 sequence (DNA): TGTGCCAGCAGTGGGTTAGCGGGAGGGAACACCGGGGAGCTGTTTTTT.

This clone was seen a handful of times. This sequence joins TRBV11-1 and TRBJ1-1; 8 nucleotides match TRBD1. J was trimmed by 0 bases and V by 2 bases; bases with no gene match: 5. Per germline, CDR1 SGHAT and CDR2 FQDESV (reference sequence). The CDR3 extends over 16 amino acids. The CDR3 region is CASSLQGAGVNTEAFF. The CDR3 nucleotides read TGTGCCAGCAGCTTACAGGGGGCCGGGGTGAACACTGAAGCTTTCTTT. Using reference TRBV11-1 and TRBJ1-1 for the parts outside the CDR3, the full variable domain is EAEVAQSPRYKITEKSQAVAFWCDPISGHATLYWYRQILGQGPELLVQFQDESVVDDSQLPKDRFSAERLKGVDSTLKIQPAELGDSAMYLCASSLQGAGVNTEAFFGQGTRLTVV.

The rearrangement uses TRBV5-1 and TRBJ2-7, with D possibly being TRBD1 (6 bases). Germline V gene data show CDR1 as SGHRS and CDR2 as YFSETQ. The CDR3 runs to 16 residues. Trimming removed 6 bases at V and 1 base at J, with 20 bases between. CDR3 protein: CASTLGVQGGSYEQYF. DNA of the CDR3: TGCGCCAGCACTCTAGGGGTACAGGGCGGTTCCTACGAGCAGTACTTC.

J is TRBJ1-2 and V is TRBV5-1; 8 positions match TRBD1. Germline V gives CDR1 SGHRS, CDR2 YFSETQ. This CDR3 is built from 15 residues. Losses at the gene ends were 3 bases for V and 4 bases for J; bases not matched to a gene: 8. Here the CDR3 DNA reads TGCGCCAGCAGCTGGGGAGGACAGGGACCCTATGGCTACACCTTC. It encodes CASSWGGQGPYGYTF.

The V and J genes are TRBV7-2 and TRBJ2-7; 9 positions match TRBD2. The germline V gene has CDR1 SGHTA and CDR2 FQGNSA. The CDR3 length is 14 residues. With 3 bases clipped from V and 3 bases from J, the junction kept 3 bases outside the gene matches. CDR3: CASSFSGRNYEQYF. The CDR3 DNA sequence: TGTGCCAGCAGCTTCAGCGGGAGGAACTACGAGCAGTACTTC.

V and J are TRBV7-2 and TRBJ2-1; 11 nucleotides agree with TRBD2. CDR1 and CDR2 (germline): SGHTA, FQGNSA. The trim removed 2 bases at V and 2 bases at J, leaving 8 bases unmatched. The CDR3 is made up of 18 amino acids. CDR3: CASSLLSSTSGTYNEQFF. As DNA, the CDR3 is TGTGCCAGCAGCTTATTATCATCGACTAGCGGGACCTACAATGAGCAGTTCTTC.